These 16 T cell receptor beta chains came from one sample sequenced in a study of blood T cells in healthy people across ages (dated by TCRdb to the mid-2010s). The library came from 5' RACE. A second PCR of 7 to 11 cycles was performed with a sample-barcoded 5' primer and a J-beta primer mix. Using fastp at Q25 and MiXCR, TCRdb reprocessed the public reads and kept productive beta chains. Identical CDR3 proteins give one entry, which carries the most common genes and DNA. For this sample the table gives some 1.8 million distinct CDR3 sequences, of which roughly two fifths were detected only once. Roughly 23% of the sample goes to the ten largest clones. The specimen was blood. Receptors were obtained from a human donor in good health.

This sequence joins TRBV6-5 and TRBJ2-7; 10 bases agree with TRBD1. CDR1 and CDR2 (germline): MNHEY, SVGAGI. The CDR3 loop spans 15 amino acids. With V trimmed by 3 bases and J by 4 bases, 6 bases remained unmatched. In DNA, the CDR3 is TGTGCCAGCAGTTATAGGGGACAGGGGTTGTACGAGCAGTACTTC. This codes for CASSYRGQGLYEQYF.

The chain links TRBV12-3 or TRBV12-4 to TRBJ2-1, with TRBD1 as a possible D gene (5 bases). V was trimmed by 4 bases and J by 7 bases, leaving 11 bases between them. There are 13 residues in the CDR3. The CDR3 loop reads CASSSFQGNEQFF. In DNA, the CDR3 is TGTGCCAGCAGTTCCTTCCAGGGAAATGAGCAGTTCTTC.

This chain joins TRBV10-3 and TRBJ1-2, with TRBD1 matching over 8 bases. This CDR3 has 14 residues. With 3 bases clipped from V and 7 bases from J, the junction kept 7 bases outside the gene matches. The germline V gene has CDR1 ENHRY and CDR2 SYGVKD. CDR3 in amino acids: CAISEWQGARGYTF. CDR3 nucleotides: TGTGCCATCAGTGAATGGCAGGGGGCGCGTGGCTACACCTTC.

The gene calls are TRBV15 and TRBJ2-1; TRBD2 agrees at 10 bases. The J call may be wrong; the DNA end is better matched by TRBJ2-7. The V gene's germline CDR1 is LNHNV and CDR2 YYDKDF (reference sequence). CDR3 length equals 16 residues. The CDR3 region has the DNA TGTGCCACCAGCGGAACTAGCGGGAACTCCTACAATGAGCAGTACTTC. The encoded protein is CATSGTSGNSYNEQYF.

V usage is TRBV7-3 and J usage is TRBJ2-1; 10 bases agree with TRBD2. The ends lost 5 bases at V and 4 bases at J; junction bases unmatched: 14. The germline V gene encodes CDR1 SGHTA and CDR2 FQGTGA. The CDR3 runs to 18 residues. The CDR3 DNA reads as TGTGCCAGCAGCCGGATAGGCACTAGCGGGGCGTCTTACAATGAGCAGTTCTTC. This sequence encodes CASSRIGTSGASYNEQFF.

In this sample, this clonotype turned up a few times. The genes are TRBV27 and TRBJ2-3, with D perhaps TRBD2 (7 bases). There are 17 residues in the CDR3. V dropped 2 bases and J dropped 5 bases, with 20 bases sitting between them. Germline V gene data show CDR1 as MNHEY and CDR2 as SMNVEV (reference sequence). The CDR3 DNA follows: TGTGCCAGCAGTTTAAGGGCGGGGGCTTTTTGGGAAGATACGCAGTATTTT. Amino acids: CASSLRAGAFWEDTQYF.

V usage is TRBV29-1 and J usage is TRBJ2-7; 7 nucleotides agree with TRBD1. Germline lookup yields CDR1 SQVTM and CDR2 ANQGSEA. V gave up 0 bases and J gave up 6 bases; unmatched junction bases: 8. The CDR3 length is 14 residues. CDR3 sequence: CSVEEHRGRIEQYF. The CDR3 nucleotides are TGCAGCGTTGAAGAACACAGGGGACGGATCGAGCAGTACTTC.

The CDR3 loop is CASSLAGDPVTDTQYF. The CDR3 DNA reads TGTGCCAGCAGCTTAGCGGGAGACCCTGTCACAGATACGCAGTATTTT. The V call is TRBV7-8, the J call TRBJ2-3; a possible D gene is TRBD2 (5 bases). With 0 bases removed from V and 2 bases from J, the gap between germline ends came to 12 bases. CDR3 size: 16 residues. Germline CDR1 is SGHVS and CDR2 is FQNEAQ.

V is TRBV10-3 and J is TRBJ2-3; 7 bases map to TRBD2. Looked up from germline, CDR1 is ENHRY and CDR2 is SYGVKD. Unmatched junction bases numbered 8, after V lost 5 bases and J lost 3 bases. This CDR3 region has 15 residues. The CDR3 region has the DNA TGTGCCATCAGTAACGGACTAGAGGGTACAGATACGCAGTATTTT. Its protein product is CAISNGLEGTDTQYF.

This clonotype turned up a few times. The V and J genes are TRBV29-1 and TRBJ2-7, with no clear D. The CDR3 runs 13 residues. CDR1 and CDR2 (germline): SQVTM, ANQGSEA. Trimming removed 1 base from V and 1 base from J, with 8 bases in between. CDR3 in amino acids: CSVEGGRSYEQYF. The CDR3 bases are TGCAGCGTTGAAGGTGGCAGATCCTACGAGCAGTACTTC.

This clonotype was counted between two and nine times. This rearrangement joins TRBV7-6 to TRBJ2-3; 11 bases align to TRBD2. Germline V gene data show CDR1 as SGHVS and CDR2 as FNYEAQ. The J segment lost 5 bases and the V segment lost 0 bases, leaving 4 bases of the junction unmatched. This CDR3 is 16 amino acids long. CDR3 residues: CASSLASGGALDTQYF. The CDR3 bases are TGTGCCAGCAGCTTAGCTAGCGGGGGGGCATTAGATACGCAGTATTTT.

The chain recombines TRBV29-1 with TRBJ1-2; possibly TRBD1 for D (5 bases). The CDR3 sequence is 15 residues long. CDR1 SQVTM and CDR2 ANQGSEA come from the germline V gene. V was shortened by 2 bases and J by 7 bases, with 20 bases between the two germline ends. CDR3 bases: TGCAGCGTTGAACTAGGACACGGGCAGTCGAGTGGCTACACCTTC. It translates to CSVELGHGQSSGYTF. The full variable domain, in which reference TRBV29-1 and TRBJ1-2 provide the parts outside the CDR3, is SAVISQKPSRDICQRGTSLTIQCQVDSQVTMMFWYRQQPGQSLTLIATANQGSEATYESGFVIDKFPISRPNLTFSTLTVSNMSPEDSSIYLCSVELGHGQSSGYTFGSGTRLTVV.

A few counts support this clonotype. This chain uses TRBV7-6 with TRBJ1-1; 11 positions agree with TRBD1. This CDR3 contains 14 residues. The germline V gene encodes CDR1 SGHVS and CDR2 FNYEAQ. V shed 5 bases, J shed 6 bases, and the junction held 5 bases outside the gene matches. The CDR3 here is CASSPGQGASEAFF. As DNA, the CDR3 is TGTGCCAGCAGCCCAGGACAGGGGGCCTCTGAAGCTTTCTTT.

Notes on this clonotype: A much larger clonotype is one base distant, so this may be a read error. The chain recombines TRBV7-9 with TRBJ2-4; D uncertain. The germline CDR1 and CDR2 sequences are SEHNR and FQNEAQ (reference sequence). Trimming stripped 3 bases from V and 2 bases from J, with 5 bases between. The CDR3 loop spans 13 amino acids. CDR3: CASSFGSKNIQYF. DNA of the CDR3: TGTGCCAGCAGCTTTGGGTCCAAAAACATTCAGTACTTC.

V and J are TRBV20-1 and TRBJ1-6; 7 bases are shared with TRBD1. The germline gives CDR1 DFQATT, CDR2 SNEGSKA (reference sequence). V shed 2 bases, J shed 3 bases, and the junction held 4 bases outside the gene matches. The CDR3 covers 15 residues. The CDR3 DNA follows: TGCAGTGCTAGATCCAGGGGGATCTATAATTCACCCCTCCACTTT. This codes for CSARSRGIYNSPLHF.

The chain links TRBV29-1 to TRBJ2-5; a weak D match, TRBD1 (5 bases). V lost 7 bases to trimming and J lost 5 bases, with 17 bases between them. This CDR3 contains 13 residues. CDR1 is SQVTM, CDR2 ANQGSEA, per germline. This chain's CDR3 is CSGTQGWRETQYF. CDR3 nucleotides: TGCAGCGGGACGCAGGGCTGGCGCGAGACCCAGTACTTC.